This note documents a single T cell receptor beta chain sequence. Antigen specificity is unknown. The entry originates in a study of a mutant IDH1 vaccine in newly diagnosed glioma. On the study more broadly: Administration of eight vaccinations to patients took place in weeks 1, 3, 5, 7, 11, 15, 19, 23. Averaging approximately 40 years of age, treated patients were roughly 60% male and roughly 38% female.

Sequencing was performed with immunoSEQ multiplex PCR; in TCRdb, only in-frame clones are kept and a portion is missing. The table has some 30,000 clones, 88% seen once. Specified time point: week 23, last vaccination. Vaccinated patients received 300 ug of mutant IDH1 20-mer peptide per dose, with topical imiquimod. Findings of the study overall: There were vaccine-induced immune responses in just over 90% of the patients.

This CDR3 is built from 16 residues. The V and J ends lost 3 bases and 0 bases, in that order; junction bases with no gene match: 4. Germline loops: CDR1 SGDLS, CDR2 YYNGEE. The sequencing here drew on PBMCs, taken from a glioma patient whose treatment included an IDH1 peptide vaccine. This clonotype was sampled from a man between 40 and 49 years old with glioma. The rearrangement joins TRBV9 to TRBJ1-2, with 11 positions matching TRBD1. CDR3 sequence: CASSGDRGFSNYGYTF. The DNA for the CDR3 is TGTGCCAGCAGCGGGGACAGGGGGTTCTCTAACTATGGCTACACCTTC. Based on the CDR3 plus reference TRBV9 and TRBJ1-2, the full variable domain is DSGVTQTPKHLITATGQRVTLRCSPRSGDLSVYWYQQSLDQGLQFLIQYYNGEERAKGNILERFSAQQFPDLHSELNLSSLELGDSALYFCASSGDRGFSNYGYTFGSGTRLTVV.